These 10 T cell receptor beta chains originate from one sample sequenced in a study of cytomegalovirus exposure and HLA in healthy donors. PCR primers comprised 60 Vbeta and 13 Jbeta primers. Clones were sequenced by immunoSEQ multiplex PCR, and TCRdb holds only the in-frame ones, with some missing. The sample holds 200,000 to 250,000 clones, 70% to 80% seen once. Sample: PBMCs. These receptors all stem from a woman aged 25 to 45 in good health and CMV-seronegative.

V gene TRBV6-1 combines with J gene TRBJ1-1; the match to TRBD1 covers 7 bases. CDR3 length: 15 residues. The trim removed 4 bases at V and 0 bases at J, leaving 5 bases unmatched. Germline values: CDR1 MNHNS, CDR2 SASEGT. The CDR3 sequence is CASSVGQPMNTEAFF. In nucleotides, the CDR3 is TGTGCCAGCAGTGTGGGACAGCCCATGAACACTGAAGCTTTCTTT.

Comments on this clone: One junction end disagrees with the germline gene, perhaps due to a read error. The chain carries TRBV7-9 and TRBJ1-4, with a possible D match to TRBD1 (6 bases). Germline assignment: CDR1 SEHNR and CDR2 FQNEAQ (reference sequence). The CDR3 runs 13 residues. The CDR3: CASSPWGEGQQIF. The CDR3 nucleotides are TGTGCCAGCAGCCCGTGGGGGGAGGGACAACAGATTTTT.

This clone was picked up a small number of times. V and J are TRBV28 and TRBJ1-5; TRBD1 aligns across 8 bases. Germline V gene data show CDR1 as MDHEN and CDR2 as SYDVKM. Unmatched junction bases numbered 6, after V lost 7 bases and J lost 4 bases. The CDR3 is 14 residues long. As DNA, the CDR3 is TGTGCCAGCACCCCGGGACAGGCAAATCAGCCCCAGCATTTT. Translating it yields CASTPGQANQPQHF. Looking up the rest from reference TRBV28 and TRBJ1-5 gives the full variable domain: DVKVTQSSRYLVKRTGEKVFLECVQDMDHENMFWYRQDPGLGLRLIYFSYDVKMKEKGDIPEGYSVSREKKERFSLILESASTNQTSMYLCASTPGQANQPQHFGDGTRLSIL.

The V gene is TRBV18, the J gene TRBJ1-2; D might be TRBD1 (5 bases). Germline CDR1 and CDR2: KGHSH and LQKENI. The CDR3 has 15 residues. Trimming removed 0 bases from V and 4 bases from J, with 12 bases in between. The CDR3 protein is CASSPPGQGIYGYTF. The CDR3 nucleotides are TGTGCCAGCTCACCACCCGGTCAGGGAATCTATGGCTACACCTTC.

This clone was found a few times. J is TRBJ1-1 and V is TRBV7-8, with TRBD1 matching 10 bases. Looked up from germline, CDR1 is SGHVS and CDR2 is FQNEAQ. V lost 3 bases to trimming and J lost 0 bases; unmatched junction nucleotides: 4. The CDR3 has 16 amino acids. For the CDR3, the DNA is TGTGCCAGCAGCTTCCGGGACAGGGGACTGAACACTGAAGCTTTCTTT. Its protein product is CASSFRDRGLNTEAFF.

The CDR3 loop is CASSTGVQGYTF. CDR3 DNA: TGTGCCAGCAGCACAGGGGTACAGGGCTACACCTTC. The J gene is TRBJ1-2, the V gene TRBV7-9; 7 nucleotides match TRBD1. Trimming at V came to 5 bases and at J to 8 bases, leaving 5 bases not matched to a gene. The CDR3 is 12 residues long. Germline V lookup: CDR1 SEHNR, CDR2 FQNEAQ (reference sequence). The whole variable domain, filled in from reference TRBV7-9 and TRBJ1-2, reads DTGVSQNPRHKITKRGQNVTFRCDPISEHNRLYWYRQTLGQGPEFLTYFQNEAQLEKSRLLSDRFSAERPKGSFSTLEIQRTEQGDSAMYLCASSTGVQGYTFGSGTRLTVV.

This chain connects TRBV18 to TRBJ1-1; 8 nucleotides line up with TRBD1. CDR3 length equals 14 residues. Germline assignment: CDR1 KGHSH and CDR2 LQKENI. The junction had 4 bases not matched to a gene; V was cut back by 3 bases and J by 4 bases. This chain's CDR3 is CASSPGQGVTEAFF. The DNA for the CDR3 is TGTGCCAGCTCACCCGGACAGGGTGTCACTGAAGCTTTCTTT.

V is TRBV7-9 and J is TRBJ2-7; unclear D gene. CDR1 SEHNR and CDR2 FQNEAQ come from the germline V gene (reference sequence). CDR3 size: 11 residues. Trimming shortened V by 7 bases and J by 4 bases, and 8 bases separated the two germline ends. The CDR3 DNA follows: TGTGCCAGCACTGCAGGATACGAGCAGTACTTC. Protein: CASTAGYEQYF.

This clone was counted between two and nine times. A read error may explain this, as a much larger clone is one base away. The chain is built from TRBV4-2 and TRBJ2-3; 10 bases agree with TRBD2. Germline assignment: CDR1 LGHNA and CDR2 YNFKEQ. CDR3 length: 15 amino acids. The DNA for the CDR3 is TGTGCCACCAGCCAAGAAGCGGGAGGGCCAGATACGCAGTATTTT. It codes for CATSQEAGGPDTQYF.

This clone was detected a few times. The chain combines TRBV9 with TRBJ1-2, with D tentatively TRBD1 (6 bases). Trimming stripped 3 bases from V and 2 bases from J, with 14 bases between. CDR1 is SGDLS, CDR2 YYNGEE, per germline. CDR3 length: 15 amino acids. CDR3 DNA: TGTGCCAGCAGCGCGGACAGTATGAGAAACTATGGCTACACCTTC. Its protein product is CASSADSMRNYGYTF.